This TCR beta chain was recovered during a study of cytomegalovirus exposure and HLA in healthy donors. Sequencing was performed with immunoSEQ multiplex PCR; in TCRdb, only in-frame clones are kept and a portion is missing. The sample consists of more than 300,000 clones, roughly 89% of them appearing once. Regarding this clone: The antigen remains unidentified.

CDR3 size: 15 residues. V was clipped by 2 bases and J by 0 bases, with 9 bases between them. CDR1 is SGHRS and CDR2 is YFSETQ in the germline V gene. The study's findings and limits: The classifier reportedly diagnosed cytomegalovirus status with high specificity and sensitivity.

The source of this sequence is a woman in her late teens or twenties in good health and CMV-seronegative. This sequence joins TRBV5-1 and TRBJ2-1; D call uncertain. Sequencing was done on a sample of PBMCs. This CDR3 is CASSFPLSSYNEQFF. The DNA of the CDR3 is TGCGCCAGCAGCTTTCCGCTAAGCTCCTACAATGAGCAGTTCTTC. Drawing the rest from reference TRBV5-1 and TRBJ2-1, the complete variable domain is KAGVTQTPRYLIKTRGQQVTLSCSPISGHRSVSWYQQTPGQGLQFLFEYFSETQRNKGNFPGRFSGRQFSNSRSEMNVSTLELGDSALYLCASSFPLSSYNEQFFGPGTRLTVL.